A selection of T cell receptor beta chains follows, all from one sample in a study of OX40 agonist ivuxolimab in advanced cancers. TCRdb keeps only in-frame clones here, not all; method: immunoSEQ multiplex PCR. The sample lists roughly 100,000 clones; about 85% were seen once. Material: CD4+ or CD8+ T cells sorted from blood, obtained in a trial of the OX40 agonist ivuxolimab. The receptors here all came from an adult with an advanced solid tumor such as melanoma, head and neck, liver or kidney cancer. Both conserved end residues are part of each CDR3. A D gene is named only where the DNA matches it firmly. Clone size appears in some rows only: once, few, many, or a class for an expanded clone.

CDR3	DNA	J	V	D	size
CASSTQGAEADTQYF	TGTGCCAGCAGCACCCAGGGGGCCGAAGCAGATACGCAGTATTTT	TRBJ2-3	TRBV7-9	TRBD1	once
CASMPGSANTEAFF	TGTGCCAGCATGCCGGGGTCCGCGAACACTGAAGCTTTCTTT	TRBJ1-1	TRBV6-5	-	once
CAWRRGARDTQYF	TGTGCCTGGAGGCGGGGGGCAAGAGATACGCAGTATTTT	TRBJ2-3	TRBV30	TRBD2	-
CASSLSTVGTEAFF	TGTGCCAGCAGTTTATCCACAGTGGGGACTGAAGCTTTCTTT	TRBJ1-1	TRBV27	-	-
CASRVTTGTANSPLHF	TGTGCCAGCAGAGTCACAACCGGGACCGCGAATTCACCCCTCCACTTT	TRBJ1-6	TRBV2	-	once
CASSEIGYSYNEQFF	TGTGCCAGCAGTGAAATCGGATACTCCTACAATGAGCAGTTCTTC	TRBJ2-1	TRBV2	-	-
CASSQERGPSDTQYF	TGTGCCAGCAGCCAAGAGCGGGGGCCTTCAGATACGCAGTATTTT	TRBJ2-3	TRBV7-6	TRBD2	-
CASSFDFMGQGTDTQYF	TGTGCCAGCAGCTTTGATTTCATGGGACAGGGAACAGATACGCAGTATTTT	TRBJ2-3	TRBV5-6	TRBD1	-
CASSRPGNEKLFF	TGTGCCAGCAGCCGACCCGGCAATGAAAAACTGTTTTTT	TRBJ1-4	TRBV5-4	-	once
CASSKTGGPTGELFF	TGTGCCAGCAGCAAGACAGGGGGCCCCACCGGGGAGCTGTTTTTT	TRBJ2-2	TRBV7-3	TRBD1	once
CASSSSQRGPTEAFF	TGTGCCAGCAGCTCCTCCCAACGGGGGCCCACTGAAGCTTTCTTT	TRBJ1-1	TRBV7-2	-	-
CASRATSGGYEQFF	TGTGCCAGCAGGGCAACTAGCGGGGGGTATGAGCAGTTCTTC	TRBJ2-1	TRBV2	TRBD2	-
CASSYQEYGYTF	TGTGCCAGCAGCTACCAGGAGTATGGCTACACCTTC	TRBJ1-2	TRBV11-2	-	-
CASSSGATNEKLFF	TGCGCCAGCAGCTCGGGGGCAACTAATGAAAAACTGTTTTTT	TRBJ1-4	TRBV5-1	-	-
CASSTRWLAGGSQETQYF	TGTGCCAGTAGTACGAGATGGCTAGCGGGGGGCAGCCAAGAGACCCAGTACTTC	TRBJ2-5	TRBV19	TRBD2	once
CASSSDHRTAEAFF	TGTGCCAGCAGCTCAGATCATAGAACGGCTGAAGCTTTCTTT	TRBJ1-1	TRBV7-9	-	once